This T cell receptor (beta chain) was profiled in a study of shared clonotypes between healthy human individuals. Study-wide findings and caveats: In general, naive subsets displayed greater estimated richness than memory subsets did.

Per the germline V gene, CDR1 is SNHLY and CDR2 is FYNNEI. J was trimmed by 5 bases and V by 7 bases; bases with no gene match: 4. The CDR3 sequence is 14 residues long. In the case of this clone: Its cognate antigen is unknown.

The method was immunoSEQ multiplex PCR; TCRdb's version includes in-frame clones alone and lacks a portion of them. Of around 610,000 clones listed, roughly 96% are singletons. Naive CD8 cells, CD45RO-negative and positively selected for CCR7, excluded terminally differentiated effector memory CD45RA+ cells. Donors had no recently reported acute infections or vaccinations and were HIV-negative. This chain uses TRBV2 with TRBJ1-4; 10 nucleotides line up with TRBD1. This sequence originates from a woman aged 30 to 39 in good health. The sample taken for sequencing was naive CD8+ T cells sorted from blood. In nucleotides, the CDR3 is TGTGCCAGCACCATGGACAGGGGGAATGAAAAACTGTTTTTT. Encoded protein: CASTMDRGNEKLFF.